These 8 T cell receptor beta chains share one sample of origin, sequenced in a study of radiation and T cells in renal cell carcinoma. The time point denotes: blood 2 weeks post-SBRT. Treatment noted: 15 Gy SBRT to primary tumor, nephrectomy 4 weeks later. Profiling relied on immunoSEQ multiplex PCR, and the TCRdb table lists in-frame clones only, not all of them. The data contain 45,000 to 55,000 clones, 75% to 85% of them singletons. The specimen was blood, collected from a patient whose treatment included radiotherapy and nephrectomy. These receptors were collected from a woman aged 65 to 85 with renal cell carcinoma.

V usage is TRBV2 and J usage is TRBJ1-3; D is unclear. V lost 4 bases and J lost 2, with 9 bases in between. The CDR3 runs to 14 residues. The V gene's germline CDR1 is SNHLY and CDR2 FYNNEI. CDR3 sequence: CASSGTVAGNTIYF. CDR3 DNA sequence: TGTGCCAGCAGTGGCACAGTTGCTGGAAACACCATATATTTT. Using reference TRBV2 and TRBJ1-3 for the parts outside the CDR3, the full variable domain is EPEVTQTPSHQVTQMGQEVILRCVPISNHLYFYWYRQILGQKVEFLVSFYNNEISEKSEIFDDQFSVERPDGSNFTLKIRSTKLEDSAMYFCASSGTVAGNTIYFGEGSWLTVV.

CDR3 DNA sequence: TGTGCCAGCAGCTTAGGGCCAGGGGCTCGGGGCGAGCAGTACTTC. Protein product: CASSLGPGARGEQYF. This chain uses TRBV7-8 with TRBJ2-7, with D perhaps TRBD1 (6 bases). Between the trimmed V and J ends, which lost 1 base and 6 bases, there was a span of 16 bases. The CDR3 has 15 amino acids. The germline gives CDR1 SGHVS, CDR2 FQNEAQ.

The chain recombines TRBV5-1 with TRBJ1-1; 12 nucleotides agree with TRBD1. Germline values: CDR1 SGHRS, CDR2 YFSETQ. Losses at the gene ends were 3 bases for V and 4 bases for J; bases not matched to a gene: 4. This CDR3 contains 15 residues. The CDR3 region is CASSWGTGGVTEAFF. CDR3 in DNA: TGCGCCAGCAGCTGGGGGACAGGGGGCGTCACTGAAGCTTTCTTT.

This chain joins TRBV4-1 and TRBJ1-2, with 7 bases aligning to TRBD1. The V segment lost 0 bases and the J segment 2 bases; nucleotides outside the gene matches: 3. Looked up from germline, CDR1 is MGHRA and CDR2 is YSYEKL. The CDR3 is 15 amino acids. CDR3 amino acids: CASSQDGTENYGYTF. CDR3 DNA: TGCGCCAGCAGCCAAGATGGGACAGAGAACTATGGCTACACCTTC.

This chain uses TRBV5-1 with TRBJ1-2, with a tentative D call TRBD1 (6 bases). Between the trimmed V and J ends, which lost 2 bases and 7 bases, there was a span of 15 bases. The CDR3 covers 14 residues. The germline V gene encodes CDR1 SGHRS and CDR2 YFSETQ. The CDR3 reads CASSFDRSPSGYTF. The CDR3 DNA sequence: TGCGCCAGCAGCTTTGACAGGAGCCCTTCTGGCTACACCTTC.

The chain recombines TRBV25-1 with TRBJ1-1, with a weak D call TRBD1 (6 bases). Deletions cut 5 bases from V and 3 bases from J, with 16 bases between. Germline CDR1 reads MGHDK; CDR2 reads SYGVNS. The CDR3 extends over 15 amino acids. CDR3 protein: CASSLQGTTDTEAFF. The CDR3 DNA follows: TGTGCCAGCAGTTTACAGGGAACAACGGACACTGAAGCTTTCTTT.

The V and J genes are TRBV5-6 and TRBJ2-6; D unclear. Germline CDR1 and CDR2: SGHDT and YYEEEE. V lost 1 base and J 0 bases, leaving 11 bases between the germline ends. The CDR3 runs 17 residues. The CDR3 DNA follows: TGTGCCAGCAGCTTGATCAGCGCCTTCTCTGGGGCCAACGTCCTGACTTTC. Protein: CASSLISAFSGANVLTF.

This clone has just a few counts. The chain is built from TRBV11-2 and TRBJ2-1; tentative D call: TRBD2 (6 bases). The CDR3 spans 15 residues. CDR1 and CDR2 from the germline V gene are SGHAT and FQNNGV. The V end lost 1 base, the J end lost 6 bases, and 13 bases lay between the germline ends. CDR3: CASSLGGTSSNEQFF. In nucleotides, the CDR3 is TGTGCCAGCAGCTTAGGAGGTACTAGCTCCAATGAGCAGTTCTTC.